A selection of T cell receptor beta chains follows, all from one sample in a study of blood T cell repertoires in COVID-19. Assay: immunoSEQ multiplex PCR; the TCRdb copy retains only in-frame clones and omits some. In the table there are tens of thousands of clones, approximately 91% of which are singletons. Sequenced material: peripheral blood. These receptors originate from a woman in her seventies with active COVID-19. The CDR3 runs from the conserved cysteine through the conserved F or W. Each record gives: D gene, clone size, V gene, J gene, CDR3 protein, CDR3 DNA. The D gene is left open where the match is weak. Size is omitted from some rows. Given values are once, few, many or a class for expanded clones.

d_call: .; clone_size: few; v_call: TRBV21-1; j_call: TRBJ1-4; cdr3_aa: CASSIWFRHDTTNEKLFF; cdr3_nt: TGTGCCAGCAGCATTTGGTTCCGACATGACACAACTAATGAAAAACTGTTTTTT
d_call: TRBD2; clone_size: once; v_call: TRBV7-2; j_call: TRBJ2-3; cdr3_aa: CASSLVVRGGTDTQYF; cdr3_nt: TGTGCCAGCAGCTTAGTGGTGCGGGGGGGAACAGATACGCAGTATTTT
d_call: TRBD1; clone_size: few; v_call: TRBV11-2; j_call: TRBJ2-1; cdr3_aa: CASSTGVVTYNEQFF; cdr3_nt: TGTGCCAGCAGCACAGGGGTTGTGACCTACAATGAGCAGTTCTTC
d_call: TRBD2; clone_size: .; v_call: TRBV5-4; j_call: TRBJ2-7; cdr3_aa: CASSPGLAGYSYEQYF; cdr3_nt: TGTGCCAGCAGCCCGGGACTAGCGGGGTACTCCTACGAGCAGTACTTC
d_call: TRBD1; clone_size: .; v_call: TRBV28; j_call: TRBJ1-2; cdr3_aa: CASSPLTGGHYGYTF; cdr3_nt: TGTGCCAGCAGTCCCCTGACAGGGGGTCACTATGGCTACACCTTC
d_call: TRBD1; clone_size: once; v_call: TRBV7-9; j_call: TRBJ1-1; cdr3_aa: CASSSRQGVNTEAFF; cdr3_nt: TGTGCCAGCAGCTCCCGACAGGGAGTGAACACTGAAGCTTTCTTT
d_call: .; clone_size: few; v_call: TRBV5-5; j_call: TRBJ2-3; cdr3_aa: CASSRSTSTDTQYF; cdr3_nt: TGTGCCAGCAGCCGGTCAACTAGCACAGATACGCAGTATTTT
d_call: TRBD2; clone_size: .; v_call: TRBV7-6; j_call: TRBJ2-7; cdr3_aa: CASSQWDLAGEGKYEQYF; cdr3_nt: TGTGCCAGCAGCCAGTGGGACCTAGCGGGAGAGGGGAAATACGAGCAGTACTTC
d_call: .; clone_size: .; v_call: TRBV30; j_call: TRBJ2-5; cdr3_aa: CAWSRDTGQETQYF; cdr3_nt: TGTGCCTGGAGTCGGGACACTGGACAAGAGACCCAGTACTTC
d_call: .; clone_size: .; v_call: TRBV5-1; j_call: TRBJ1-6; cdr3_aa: CASSLGDSPYNSPLHF; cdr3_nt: TGCGCCAGCAGCTTGGGGGACTCACCGTATAATTCACCCCTCCACTTT